Shown below are 31 T cell receptor beta chains from a single sample sequenced in a study of OX40 agonist ivuxolimab in advanced cancers. TCRdb's table, derived via immunoSEQ multiplex PCR, lists solely in-frame clones and lacks some. There are roughly 80,000 clones in the sample; 90% to 95% occur only once, and 0.32% lies in the top ten. Sequences were derived from CD4+ or CD8+ T cells sorted from blood, sampled in a trial of the OX40 agonist ivuxolimab. Every receptor here comes from an adult with an advanced solid tumor such as melanoma, head and neck, liver or kidney cancer.

The V and J genes are TRBV5-1 and TRBJ1-2; 7 bases fit TRBD1. The CDR3 covers 15 residues. Trimming cost V 0 bases and J 3 bases; bases outside gene matches: 5. Germline V gene lookup returns CDR1 SGHRS and CDR2 YFSETQ. CDR3 DNA sequence: TGCGCCAGCAGCTTGGACGAGGGGGCCGACTATGGCTACACCTTC. Its translation is CASSLDEGADYGYTF.

The gene calls are TRBV30 and TRBJ1-1; D gene ambiguous. The CDR3 is 13 residues long. The V end lost 5 bases, the J end lost 3 bases, and 13 bases lay between the germline ends. Germline CDR1 is GTSNPN and CDR2 is SVGIG (reference sequence). CDR3 loop: CAWRRHVYTEAFF. Here the CDR3 DNA reads TGTGCCTGGCGCCGTCACGTATACACTGAAGCTTTCTTT.

The chain uses TRBV10-3 and TRBJ2-7; 12 bases fit TRBD2. Germline V gene sequence: CDR1 ENHRY, CDR2 SYGVKD. The J segment lost 2 bases and the V segment lost 4 bases, leaving 0 bases of the junction unmatched. The CDR3 length is 14 residues. CDR3 in amino acids: CAISGLAGAYEQYF. The CDR3 DNA reads TGTGCCATCAGTGGACTAGCGGGAGCCTACGAGCAGTACTTC.

The gene calls are TRBV11-2 and TRBJ2-5, with D hard to call. Trimming pared 1 base from V and 2 bases from J, leaving 5 bases between. The CDR3 contains 13 residues. CDR1 SGHAT and CDR2 FQNNGV come from the germline V gene. CDR3 loop: CASSLGRQETQYF. The CDR3 region has the DNA TGTGCCAGCAGCTTAGGTCGGCAAGAGACCCAGTACTTC.

In this sample, this clone turned up once. The J gene is TRBJ2-3, the V gene TRBV19; D unclear. Looked up from germline, CDR1 is LNHDA and CDR2 is SQIVND (reference sequence). Between the trimmed V and J ends, which lost 3 bases and 6 bases, there was a span of 4 bases. The CDR3 totals 11 residues. CDR3 sequence: CASSILDTQYF. CDR3 DNA: TGTGCCAGTAGTATTCTGGATACGCAGTATTTT.

The genes are TRBV6-5 and TRBJ2-5, with D possibly TRBD2 on 6 matching bases. V was shortened by 0 bases and J by 4 bases, with 15 bases between the two germline ends. This CDR3 comprises 16 residues. Germline loops: CDR1 MNHEY, CDR2 SVGAGI. CDR3 in amino acids: CASSYSLAVGGETQYF. The CDR3 coding sequence is TGTGCCAGCAGTTACTCGTTGGCGGTGGGGGGAGAGACCCAGTACTTC.

This clone was recorded once. The chain joins TRBV28 to TRBJ1-2; 7 nucleotides align to TRBD1. Germline CDR1 MDHEN, CDR2 SYDVKM. With V trimmed by 6 bases and J by 7 bases, 14 bases remained unmatched. This CDR3 spans 15 amino acids. The CDR3 coding sequence is TGTGCCAGCAGCCTGGGGGGAAGGGGGCAATTTGGCTACACCTTC. Translated, it gives CASSLGGRGQFGYTF.

The genes are TRBV6-5 and TRBJ1-1, with TRBD1 identical over 7 bases. CDR1 is MNHEY and CDR2 is SVGAGI in the germline V gene. V shed 6 bases and J 10 bases; nucleotides not matched to a gene: 17. The CDR3 is 15 residues long. CDR3 sequence reads: CASSSPAEQGKVAFF. In nucleotides, the CDR3 is TGTGCCAGCAGCTCCCCCGCGGAACAGGGGAAGGTAGCTTTCTTT.

CDR3 residues: CTSSQEETGRSLLWWEQYF. Here the CDR3 DNA reads TGCACCAGCAGCCAAGAGGAAACGGGGCGGTCCCTCCTGTGGTGGGAGCAGTACTTC. V and J are TRBV1 and TRBJ2-7. TRBV1 is given as a pseudogene. This CDR3 spans 19 amino acids.

J is TRBJ2-1 and V is TRBV9, with D maybe TRBD2 (7 bases). Germline V gene lookup returns CDR1 SGDLS and CDR2 YYNGEE. Trimming cost V 4 bases and J 8 bases, with 19 bases left between them. CDR3 size: 15 residues. CDR3 amino acids: CASSPPGGGRDEQFF. For the CDR3, the DNA is TGTGCCAGCAGCCCCCCGGGGGGCGGTAGAGATGAGCAGTTCTTC.

J is TRBJ2-3 and V is TRBV30; TRBD2 aligns across 10 bases. V shed 5 bases, J shed 2 bases, and the junction held 19 bases outside the gene matches. The CDR3 runs to 19 residues. CDR1 is GTSNPN, CDR2 SVGIG, per germline (reference sequence). This chain's CDR3 is CAWGPSRVLAGALTDTQYF. CDR3 DNA: TGTGCCTGGGGCCCCAGTCGGGTTCTAGCGGGGGCCCTCACAGATACGCAGTATTTT. Using reference TRBV30 and TRBJ2-3 for the parts outside the CDR3, the full variable domain is SQTIHQWPATLVQPVGSPLSLECTVEGTSNPNLYWYRQAAGRGLQLLFYSVGIGQISSEVPQNLSASRPQDRQFILSSKKLLLSDSGFYLCAWGPSRVLAGALTDTQYFGPGTRLTVL.

There are a few counts of this clone. J is TRBJ2-7 and V is TRBV4-1; possibly TRBD2 for D (6 bases). Germline V gene lookup returns CDR1 MGHRA and CDR2 YSYEKL. This CDR3 has 18 residues. Between the trimmed V and J ends, which lost 3 bases and 7 bases, there was a span of 28 bases. CDR3 region: CASSQPLSGEVDASEQYF. The CDR3 DNA reads as TGCGCCAGCAGCCAGCCACTTTCGGGGGAAGTGGACGCGAGTGAGCAGTACTTC.

The chain couples TRBV9 to TRBJ2-3, with D perhaps TRBD2 (5 bases). V lost 4 bases to trimming and J lost 1 base, with 10 bases between them. The CDR3 has 14 amino acids. Germline CDR1 is SGDLS and CDR2 is YYNGEE. In DNA, the CDR3 is TGTGCCAGCAGCTGGACTGGGGGCACAGATACGCAGTATTTT. Translation: CASSWTGGTDTQYF.

The J gene is TRBJ2-7, the V gene TRBV7-2, with 7 bases fitting TRBD2. The CDR3 loop spans 15 amino acids. Germline-derived CDR1 and CDR2 are SGHTA and FQGNSA. V gave up 5 bases and J gave up 3 bases; unmatched junction bases: 10. CDR3 protein: CASSPIGGGDYEQYF. CDR3 DNA sequence: TGTGCCAGCAGCCCCATCGGGGGAGGGGACTACGAGCAGTACTTC.

This chain joins TRBV19 and TRBJ2-7; 8 bases match TRBD1. There are 15 residues in the CDR3. V dropped 5 bases and J dropped 5; count of bases not matched to a gene: 11. Germline V CDR1 and CDR2: LNHDA, SQIVND (reference sequence). The CDR3: CASSLGQGATDEQYF. The CDR3, as DNA: TGTGCCAGTAGTTTAGGACAGGGTGCAACCGACGAGCAGTACTTC.

The CDR3 reads CASSYSGLGTYYEQYF. The CDR3 bases are TGTGCCAGCAGTTACTCCGGACTAGGGACCTACTACGAGCAGTACTTC. This chain joins TRBV6-5 and TRBJ2-7, with 7 bases that match TRBD2. The CDR3 loop spans 16 amino acids. Germline lookup yields CDR1 MNHEY and CDR2 SVGAGI. J lost 3 bases, V lost 0 bases, and 8 bases had no gene match.

The chain employs TRBV5-1 and TRBJ2-7, with D hard to call. V was clipped by 0 bases and J by 2 bases, with 6 bases between them. CDR1 is SGHRS, CDR2 YFSETQ, per germline. This CDR3 spans 13 amino acids. The CDR3 here is CASSLAVAYEQYF. Written as DNA, the CDR3 is TGCGCCAGCAGCTTGGCAGTGGCCTACGAGCAGTACTTC. The full variable domain, rest sourced from reference TRBV5-1 and TRBJ2-7, is KAGVTQTPRYLIKTRGQQVTLSCSPISGHRSVSWYQQTPGQGLQFLFEYFSETQRNKGNFPGRFSGRQFSNSRSEMNVSTLELGDSALYLCASSLAVAYEQYFGPGTRLTVT.

The chain combines TRBV12-5 with TRBJ2-1; no firm D call. This CDR3 is 11 amino acids long. V shed 4 bases and J shed 3 bases, with 1 base lying between them. The germline CDR1 and CDR2 sequences are LGHNT and FRNRAP. The CDR3 DNA is TGTGCTAGTGGTTACTACAATGAGCAGTTCTTC. It specifies CASGYYNEQFF.

The V gene is TRBV2, the J gene TRBJ2-3, with 7 positions matching TRBD2. CDR1 and CDR2 (germline): SNHLY, FYNNEI. This CDR3 is 12 amino acids long. With 11 bases clipped from V and 5 bases from J, the junction kept 7 bases outside the gene matches. The CDR3 region is CAGGGSVDTQYF. As DNA, the CDR3 is TGTGCCGGGGGGGGGTCTGTAGATACGCAGTATTTT.

The rearrangement links TRBV28 to TRBJ1-4; TRBD1 matches at 7 bases. V shed 4 bases and J 4 bases; nucleotides not matched to a gene: 6. Per germline, CDR1 MDHEN and CDR2 SYDVKM. CDR3 size: 15 residues. The CDR3 region is CASSYIRQGNEKLFF. CDR3 bases: TGTGCCAGCAGTTACATCAGACAGGGTAATGAAAAACTGTTTTTT.

The rearrangement joins TRBV11-2 to TRBJ2-5; TRBD2 matches at 11 bases. The ends lost 1 base at V and 4 bases at J; junction bases unmatched: 5. The CDR3 is made up of 16 amino acids. Germline lookup yields CDR1 SGHAT and CDR2 FQNNGV. CDR3 sequence reads: CASSLVSGRVRETQYF. For the CDR3, the DNA is TGTGCCAGCAGCTTAGTTAGCGGGAGGGTGAGAGAGACCCAGTACTTC.

V gene TRBV6-5 combines with J gene TRBJ2-1, with D possibly matching TRBD2 (6 bases). The V end lost 6 bases, the J end lost 0 bases, and 9 bases lay between the germline ends. CDR1 is MNHEY and CDR2 is SVGAGI in the germline V gene. The CDR3 has 14 amino acids. CDR3 residues: CASRGGISYNEQFF. CDR3 in DNA: TGTGCCAGCAGGGGCGGGATCTCCTACAATGAGCAGTTCTTC.

The J gene is TRBJ1-6, the V gene TRBV4-3; 10 positions match TRBD1. The CDR3 runs 19 residues. Germline V CDR1 and CDR2: LGHNA, YSLEER. V dropped 0 bases and J dropped 10; count of bases not matched to a gene: 15. CDR3 protein: CASSQDRTRAGQGYSPLHF. CDR3 sequence (DNA): TGCGCCAGCAGCCAAGATCGAACTCGGGCGGGACAGGGGTACTCACCCCTCCACTTT.

This chain uses TRBV19 with TRBJ2-7; TRBD2 matches at 10 bases. With V trimmed by 3 bases and J by 2 bases, 4 bases remained unmatched. The CDR3 loop spans 15 amino acids. Germline lookup yields CDR1 LNHDA and CDR2 SQIVND (reference sequence). The DNA of the CDR3 is TGTGCCAGTAGTATTCCACTAGCGGGGACCTACGAGCAGTACTTC. It specifies CASSIPLAGTYEQYF.

This chain uses TRBV10-3 with TRBJ2-1, with 9 bases aligning to TRBD2. This CDR3 has 14 residues. Germline CDR1 ENHRY, CDR2 SYGVKD. V was pared by 2 bases and J by 4 bases, with 0 bases of the junction left unmatched. The CDR3 DNA is TGTGCCATCAGTGAGAGCGGGGGGTACAATGAGCAGTTCTTC. Translating it yields CAISESGGYNEQFF.

The count of this clone is one. V and J are TRBV7-9 and TRBJ2-7, with D perhaps matching TRBD1 (6 bases). This CDR3 is built from 14 residues. The germline V and J ends were trimmed by 5 bases and 0 bases, with 11 bases remaining between them. Germline CDR1 reads SEHNR; CDR2 reads FQNEAQ (reference sequence). For the CDR3, the DNA is TGTGCCAGCAGCCCGGACAGCTACTCCTACGAGCAGTACTTC. Translation: CASSPDSYSYEQYF.

V usage is TRBV18 and J usage is TRBJ2-3; 7 bases fit TRBD1. Per the germline V gene, CDR1 is KGHSH and CDR2 is LQKENI. The CDR3 sequence is 13 residues long. After removal of 6 bases from V and 6 bases from J, the junction contained 6 bases not matched to a gene. The CDR3 sequence: CASSKDRLDTQYF. The CDR3 coding sequence is TGTGCCAGCTCTAAGGACAGGCTCGATACGCAGTATTTT.

The rearrangement joins TRBV10-2 to TRBJ1-6; D remains ambiguous. Germline V lookup: CDR1 WSHSY, CDR2 SAAADI. This CDR3 comprises 14 residues. The V end was cut by 3 bases, the J end by 6 bases, with 9 bases between. As DNA, the CDR3 is TGCGCCAGCAGTGAAACACCTTTTAATTCACCCCTCCACTTT. Translation gives CASSETPFNSPLHF.

V usage is TRBV18 and J usage is TRBJ2-5; TRBD1 matches at 9 bases. The CDR3 sequence is 15 residues long. Germline CDR1 KGHSH, CDR2 LQKENI. J was trimmed by 4 bases and V by 0 bases; bases with no gene match: 3. The CDR3 DNA is TGTGCCAGCTCACCACCGGGACAGGGAATAGAGACCCAGTACTTC. This translates into CASSPPGQGIETQYF. Together with reference TRBV18 and TRBJ2-5, the CDR3 gives the full variable domain: NAGVMQNPRHLVRRRGQEARLRCSPMKGHSHVYWYRQLPEEGLKFMVYLQKENIIDESGMPKERFSAEFPKEGPSILRIQQVVRGDSAAYFCASSPPGQGIETQYFGPGTRLLVL.

The genes are TRBV5-6 and TRBJ1-5; D is unclear. V lost 0 bases to trimming and J lost 1 base, with 5 bases between them. Germline assignment: CDR1 SGHDT and CDR2 YYEEEE. The CDR3 extends over 14 amino acids. The CDR3 reads CASSLGQSNQPQHF. The CDR3 nucleotides read TGTGCCAGCAGCTTGGGGCAGAGCAATCAGCCCCAGCATTTT.

The count of this clone is one. The genes are TRBV21-1 and TRBJ1-3. TRBV21-1 is a pseudogene locus. CDR3 length: 14 amino acids. CDR3 in DNA: TGTGCCAGCAGCAGCGGTAGCTCTGGAAACACCATATATTTT. This gives the protein CASSSGSSGNTIYF.